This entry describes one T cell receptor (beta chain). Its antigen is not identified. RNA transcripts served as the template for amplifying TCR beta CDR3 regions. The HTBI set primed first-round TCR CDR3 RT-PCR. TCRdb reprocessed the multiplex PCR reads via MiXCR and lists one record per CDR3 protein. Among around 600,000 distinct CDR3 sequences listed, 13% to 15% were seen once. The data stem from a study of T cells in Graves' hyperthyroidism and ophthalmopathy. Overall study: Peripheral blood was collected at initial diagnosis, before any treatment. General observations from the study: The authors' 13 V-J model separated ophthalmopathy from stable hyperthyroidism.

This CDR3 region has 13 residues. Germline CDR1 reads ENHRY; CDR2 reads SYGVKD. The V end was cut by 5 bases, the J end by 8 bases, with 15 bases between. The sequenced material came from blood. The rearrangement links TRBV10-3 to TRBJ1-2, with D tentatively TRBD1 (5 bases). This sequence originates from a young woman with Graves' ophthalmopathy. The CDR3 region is CAISSREFAGYTF. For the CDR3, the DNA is TGTGCCATCAGTTCCAGGGAGTTCGCGGGCTACACCTTC.